What follows is one TCR beta chain and its context. Its antigen is currently unknown. Germline V CDR1 and CDR2: KGHDR, SFDVKD. The junction had 11 bases not matched to a gene; V was cut back by 2 bases and J by 9 bases. The CDR3 contains 16 residues. Using a J-beta primer mix together with a sample-barcoded 5' primer, a second PCR was run for roughly 6 to 12 cycles. TCRdb fed the 5' RACE reads into MiXCR, producing one record per CDR3 protein. The profile covers 1.5 million to 2 million distinct CDR3 sequences, with around 50% appearing a single time and roughly 2% taken by the ten largest. Total RNA extraction produced at least 6 micrograms (per sample) for the study. This sample is part of a study of blood T cells in healthy people across ages. Study-wide results and limits: Changes in expanded clonotypes were possibly confounded, as the CMV status of donors was unknown.

The genes are TRBV24-1 and TRBJ2-1, with 8 nucleotides matching TRBD2. Sequenced: blood. The TCR sequence derives from a woman aged 40-49 years in good health. The CDR3 nucleotides read TGTGCCACCAGTGATTCCGGGACTAGGGGGGGTGCTGAGCAGTTCTTC. Translation: CATSDSGTRGGAEQFF.